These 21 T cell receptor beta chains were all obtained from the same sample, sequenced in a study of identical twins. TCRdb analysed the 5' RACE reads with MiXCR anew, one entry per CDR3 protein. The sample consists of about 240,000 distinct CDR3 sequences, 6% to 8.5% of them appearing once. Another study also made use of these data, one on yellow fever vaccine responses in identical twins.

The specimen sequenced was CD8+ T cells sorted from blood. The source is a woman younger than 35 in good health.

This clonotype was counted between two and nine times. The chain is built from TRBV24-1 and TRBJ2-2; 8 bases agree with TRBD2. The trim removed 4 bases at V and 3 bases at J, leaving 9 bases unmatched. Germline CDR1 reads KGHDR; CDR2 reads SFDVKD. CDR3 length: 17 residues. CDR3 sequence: CATSEELAGPHTGELFF. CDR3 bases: TGTGCCACCAGTGAGGAATTAGCGGGACCCCACACCGGGGAGCTGTTTTTT.

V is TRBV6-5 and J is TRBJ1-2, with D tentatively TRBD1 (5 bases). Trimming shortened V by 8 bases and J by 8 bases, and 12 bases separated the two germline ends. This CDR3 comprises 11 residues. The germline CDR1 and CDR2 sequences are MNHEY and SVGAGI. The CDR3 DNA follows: TGTGCCAGCGCAAGGGGCGGAGGCTACACCTTC. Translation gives CASARGGGYTF.

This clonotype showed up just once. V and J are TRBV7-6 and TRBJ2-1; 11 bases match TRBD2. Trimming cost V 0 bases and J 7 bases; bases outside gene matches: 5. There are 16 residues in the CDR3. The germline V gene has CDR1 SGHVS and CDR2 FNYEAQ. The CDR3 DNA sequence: TGTGCCAGCAGCTTAGCAACCGGGACTAGCGGTAATGAGCAGTTCTTC. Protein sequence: CASSLATGTSGNEQFF.

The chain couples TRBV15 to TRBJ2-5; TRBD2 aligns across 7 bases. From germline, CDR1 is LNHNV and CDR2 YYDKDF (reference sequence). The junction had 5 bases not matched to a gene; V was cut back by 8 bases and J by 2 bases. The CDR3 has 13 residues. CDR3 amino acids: CATGGGIQETQYF. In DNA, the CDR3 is TGTGCCACCGGGGGGGGGATACAAGAGACCCAGTACTTC.

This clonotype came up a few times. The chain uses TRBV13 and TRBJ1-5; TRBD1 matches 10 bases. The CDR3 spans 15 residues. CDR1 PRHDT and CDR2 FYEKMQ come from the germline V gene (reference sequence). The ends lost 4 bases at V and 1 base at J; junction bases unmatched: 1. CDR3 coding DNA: TGTGCCAGCAGCTGGGGACAGGGGAGCAATCAGCCCCAGCATTTT. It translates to CASSWGQGSNQPQHF.

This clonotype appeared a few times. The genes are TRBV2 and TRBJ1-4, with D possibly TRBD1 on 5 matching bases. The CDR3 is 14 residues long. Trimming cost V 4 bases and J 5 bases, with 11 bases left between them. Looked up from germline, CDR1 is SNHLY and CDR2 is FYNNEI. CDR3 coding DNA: TGTGCCAGCAGTGGGGGCACCGAGAATGAAAAACTGTTTTTT. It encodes CASSGGTENEKLFF.

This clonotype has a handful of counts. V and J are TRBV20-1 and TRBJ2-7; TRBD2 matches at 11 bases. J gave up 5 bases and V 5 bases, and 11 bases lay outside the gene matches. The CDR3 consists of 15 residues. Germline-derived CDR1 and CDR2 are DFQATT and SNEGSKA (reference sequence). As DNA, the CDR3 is TGCAGTGCTTCCTCCGTGGAACTAGCGGGAGACGAGCAGTACTTC. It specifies CSASSVELAGDEQYF.

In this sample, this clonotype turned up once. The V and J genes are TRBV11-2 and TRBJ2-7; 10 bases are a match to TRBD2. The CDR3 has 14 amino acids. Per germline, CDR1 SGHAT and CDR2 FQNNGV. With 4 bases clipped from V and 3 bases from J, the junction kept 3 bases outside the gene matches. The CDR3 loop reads CASSYLAGDYEQYF. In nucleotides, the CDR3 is TGTGCCAGCAGCTATCTAGCGGGAGACTACGAGCAGTACTTC.

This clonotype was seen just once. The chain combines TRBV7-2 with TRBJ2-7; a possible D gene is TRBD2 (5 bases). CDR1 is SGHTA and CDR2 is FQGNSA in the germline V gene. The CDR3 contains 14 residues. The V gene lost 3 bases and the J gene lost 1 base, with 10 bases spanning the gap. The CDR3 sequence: CASSFFSESYEQYF. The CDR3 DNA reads TGTGCCAGCAGCTTTTTTAGCGAATCCTACGAGCAGTACTTC.

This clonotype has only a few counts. The DNA for the CDR3 is TGCGCCAGCAGTGCAGGTGTCACTGAAGCTTTCTTT. Translating it yields CASSAGVTEAFF. J is TRBJ1-1 and V is TRBV10-2, with D unresolved. Trimming removed 4 bases at V and 4 bases at J, with 7 bases between. There are 12 residues in the CDR3. Germline-derived CDR1 and CDR2 are WSHSY and SAAADI.

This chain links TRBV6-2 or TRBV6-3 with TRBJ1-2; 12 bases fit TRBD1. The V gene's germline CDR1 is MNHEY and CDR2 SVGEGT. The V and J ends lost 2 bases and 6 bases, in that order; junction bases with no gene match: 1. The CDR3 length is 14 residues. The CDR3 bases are TGTGCCAGCAGTTACGGGGACAGGGGGCATGGCTACACCTTC. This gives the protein CASSYGDRGHGYTF.

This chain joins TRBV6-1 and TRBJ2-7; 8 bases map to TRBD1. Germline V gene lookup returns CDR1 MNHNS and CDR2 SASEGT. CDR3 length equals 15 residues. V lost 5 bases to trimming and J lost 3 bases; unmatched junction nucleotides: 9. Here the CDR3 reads CASSKMTGENYEQYV. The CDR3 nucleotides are TGTGCCAGCAGTAAGATGACAGGGGAGAACTACGAGCAGTACGTC.

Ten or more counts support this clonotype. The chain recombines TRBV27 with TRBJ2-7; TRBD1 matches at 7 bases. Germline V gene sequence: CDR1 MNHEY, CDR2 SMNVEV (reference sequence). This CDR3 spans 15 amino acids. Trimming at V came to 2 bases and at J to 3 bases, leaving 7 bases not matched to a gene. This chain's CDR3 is CASSLATGARYEQYF. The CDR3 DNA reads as TGTGCCAGCAGTTTAGCCACAGGGGCTCGCTACGAGCAGTACTTC.

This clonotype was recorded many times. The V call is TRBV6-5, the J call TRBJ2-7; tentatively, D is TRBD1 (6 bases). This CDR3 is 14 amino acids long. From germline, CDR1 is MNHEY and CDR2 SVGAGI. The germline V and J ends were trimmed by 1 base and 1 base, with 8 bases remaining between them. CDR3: CASSYWQGSYEQYF. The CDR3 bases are TGTGCCAGCAGTTACTGGCAGGGGTCCTACGAGCAGTACTTC.

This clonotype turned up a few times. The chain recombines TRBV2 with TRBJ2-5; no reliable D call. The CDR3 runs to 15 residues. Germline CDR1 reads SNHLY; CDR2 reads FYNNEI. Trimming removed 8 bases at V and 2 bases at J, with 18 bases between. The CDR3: CASGSRRAKQETQYF. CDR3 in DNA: TGTGCCAGCGGATCCCGAAGGGCCAAGCAAGAGACCCAGTACTTC.

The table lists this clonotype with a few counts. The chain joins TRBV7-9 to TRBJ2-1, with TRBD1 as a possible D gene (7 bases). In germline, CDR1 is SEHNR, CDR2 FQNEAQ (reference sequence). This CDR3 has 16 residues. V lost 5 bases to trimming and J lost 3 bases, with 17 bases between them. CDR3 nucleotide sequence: TGTGCCAGCAGCGGATACAGGGGAGGTATCTACAATGAGCAGTTCTTC. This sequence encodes CASSGYRGGIYNEQFF. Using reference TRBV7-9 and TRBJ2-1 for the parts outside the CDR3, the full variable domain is DTGVSQNPRHKITKRGQNVTFRCDPISEHNRLYWYRQTLGQGPEFLTYFQNEAQLEKSRLLSDRFSAERPKGSFSTLEIQRTEQGDSAMYLCASSGYRGGIYNEQFFGPGTRLTVL.

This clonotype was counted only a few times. Written as DNA, the CDR3 is TGTGCCAGCAGCTTACGCGGACAGCCCAATCAGCCCCAGCATTTT. Protein sequence: CASSLRGQPNQPQHF. The gene calls are TRBV7-2 and TRBJ1-5; D is possibly TRBD1 (6 bases). The CDR3 covers 15 residues. The germline V and J ends were trimmed by 2 bases and 3 bases, with 11 bases remaining between them. The germline V gene has CDR1 SGHTA and CDR2 FQGNSA.

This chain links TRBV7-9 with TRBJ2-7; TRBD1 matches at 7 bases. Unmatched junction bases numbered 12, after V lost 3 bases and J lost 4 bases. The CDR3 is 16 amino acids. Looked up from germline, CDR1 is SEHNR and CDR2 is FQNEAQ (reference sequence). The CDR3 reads CASSFPLTEGAYEQYF. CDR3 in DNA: TGTGCCAGCAGCTTCCCGCTCACTGAGGGGGCGTACGAGCAGTACTTC. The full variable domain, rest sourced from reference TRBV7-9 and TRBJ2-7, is DTGVSQNPRHKITKRGQNVTFRCDPISEHNRLYWYRQTLGQGPEFLTYFQNEAQLEKSRLLSDRFSAERPKGSFSTLEIQRTEQGDSAMYLCASSFPLTEGAYEQYFGPGTRLTVT.

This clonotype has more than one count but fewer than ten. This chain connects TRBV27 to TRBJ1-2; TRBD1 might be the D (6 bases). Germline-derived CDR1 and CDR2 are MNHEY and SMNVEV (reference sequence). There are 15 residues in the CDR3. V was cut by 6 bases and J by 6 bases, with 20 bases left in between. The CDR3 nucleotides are TGTGCCAGCAGAACCTACAGGGAGGGGGATCATGGCTACACCTTC. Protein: CASRTYREGDHGYTF.

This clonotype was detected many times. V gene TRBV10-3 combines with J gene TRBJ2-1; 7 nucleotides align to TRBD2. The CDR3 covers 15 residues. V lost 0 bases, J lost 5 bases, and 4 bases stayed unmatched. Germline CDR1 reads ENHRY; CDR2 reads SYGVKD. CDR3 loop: CAISESNLADNEQFF. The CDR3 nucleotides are TGTGCCATCAGTGAGTCGAACCTAGCGGACAATGAGCAGTTCTTC.

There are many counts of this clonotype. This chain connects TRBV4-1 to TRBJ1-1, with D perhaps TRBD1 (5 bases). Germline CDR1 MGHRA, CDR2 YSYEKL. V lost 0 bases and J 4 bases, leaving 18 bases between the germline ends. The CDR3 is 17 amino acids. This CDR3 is CASSQDQGAREGTEAFF. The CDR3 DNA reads TGCGCCAGCAGCCAAGATCAAGGGGCACGGGAAGGCACTGAAGCTTTCTTT.